This T cell receptor beta chain originates from a study of regulatory T cells in long-lasting Graves disease. Study-wide results and limits: TCR diversity in persistent Graves' patients was below that of newly diagnosed ones. TRBV28 was favored in persistent disease, as were TRBJ1-2 and TRBJ2-5.

The sample holds many counts of this clonotype. Antigen specificity is unknown. Described time point: persistent/refractory GD, antithyroid drugs over 5 years with positive TRAb. Extracted PBMC RNA gave rise to the TCR library. EDTA tubes received around 9 milliliters of drawn peripheral blood. The CDR3 is 16 amino acids. The germline V gene encodes CDR1 MGHDK and CDR2 SYGVNS. The V segment lost 4 bases and the J segment 4 bases; nucleotides outside the gene matches: 7. iRepertoire HTBI primers and Arm-PCR of CDR3 regions built TCR beta libraries. TCRdb passed the multiplex PCR reads through MiXCR, listing each CDR3 protein once. The table lists a few hundred thousand distinct CDR3 sequences, 22% of them singletons.

Sequenced here: peripheral blood mononuclear cells (PBMCs), sampled when the disease was refractory, from a patient treated with antithyroid drugs. This chain connects TRBV25-1 to TRBJ2-2; TRBD2 matches at 9 bases. The receptor's source is a female donor with Graves disease. CDR3 in DNA: TGTGCCAGCAGTGTTGATCAGACTAGCGGCACCGGGGAGCTGTTTTTT. Residues: CASSVDQTSGTGELFF. Based on the CDR3 plus reference TRBV25-1 and TRBJ2-2, the full variable domain is EADIYQTPRYLVIGTGKKITLECSQTMGHDKMYWYQQDPGMELHLIHYSYGVNSTEKGDLSSESTVSRIRTEHFPLTLESARPSHTSQYLCASSVDQTSGTGELFFGEGSRLTVL.